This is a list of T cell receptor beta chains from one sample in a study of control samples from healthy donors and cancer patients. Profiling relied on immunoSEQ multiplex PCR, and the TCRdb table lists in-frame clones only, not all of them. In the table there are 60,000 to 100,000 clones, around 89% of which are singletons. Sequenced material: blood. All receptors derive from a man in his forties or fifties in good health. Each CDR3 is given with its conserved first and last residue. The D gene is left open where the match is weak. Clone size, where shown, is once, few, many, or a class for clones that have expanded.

TGTGCCAGCAGTGCGCCAGGTTGGAGTCAGCCCCAGCATTTT,CASSAPGWSQPQHF,few,TRBJ1-5,-,TRBV25-1
TGCAGCGTTGAGTACGGTCCGGGCACTGAAGCTTTCTTT,CSVEYGPGTEAFF,-,TRBJ1-1,-,TRBV29-1
TGTGCCAGCAGCCCCGGCGCCGCCAGGCACAATGAGCAGTTCTTC,CASSPGAARHNEQFF,-,TRBJ2-1,-,TRBV5-6
TGTGCCAGTACTTTATATAGCAATCAGCCCCAGCATTTT,CASTLYSNQPQHF,-,TRBJ1-5,-,TRBV19
TGTGCCAGCAGCTTAGCCGAGCCTGGCAGGGTAGGCAATCAGCCCCAGCATTTT,CASSLAEPGRVGNQPQHF,-,TRBJ1-5,-,TRBV7-6
TGTGCCACCAGTGATTTATCCGGGGGGAACACCGGGGAGCTGTTTTTT,CATSDLSGGNTGELFF,-,TRBJ2-2,-,TRBV24-1
TGCGCCAGCAGCCTCGGGACAGGGAGGTTACTCGGGGAGCTGTTTTTT,CASSLGTGRLLGELFF,-,TRBJ2-2,TRBD1,TRBV5-1
TGTGCCAGCAGCTTAGTACCTAGCGGGGGGACCTACGAGCAGTACTTC,CASSLVPSGGTYEQYF,-,TRBJ2-7,TRBD2,TRBV7-9
TGCAGCGTTGTAAGAGCGGGGCTATACGAGCAGTACTTC,CSVVRAGLYEQYF,-,TRBJ2-7,TRBD2,TRBV29-1
TGCGCCAGCAGCTTCCGGGACAGGGGAAACACCATATATTTT,CASSFRDRGNTIYF,-,TRBJ1-3,TRBD1,TRBV5-1
TGTGCCAGCAGCTTACGAGGGGGCTATAACACTGAAGCTTTCTTT,CASSLRGGYNTEAFF,-,TRBJ1-1,TRBD1,TRBV7-2
TGCAGCGTTTCAGGGCGGGCTAGCACAGATACGCAGTATTTT,CSVSGRASTDTQYF,few,TRBJ2-3,-,TRBV29-1
TGTGCCAGTAGTCTACTGACCATTCGGGGGGGACTCAATGAGCAGTTCTTC,CASSLLTIRGGLNEQFF,-,TRBJ2-1,TRBD2,TRBV19
TGTGCCTGGAGTGTGGACCGGGTCGCAAGCGAAAAACTGTTTTTT,CAWSVDRVASEKLFF,-,TRBJ1-4,-,TRBV30
TGTGCCAGCAGCTTGGCCGGGACTAGCGGGGGGGCCTACAGTGAGCAGTTCTTC,CASSLAGTSGGAYSEQFF,-,TRBJ2-1,TRBD2,TRBV7-2
TGTGCCAGCAGCCAACAACCCTTAGCCAAAAACATTCAGTACTTC,CASSQQPLAKNIQYF,-,TRBJ2-4,-,TRBV3-1/TRBV3-2
TGTGCCAGCTCAATAAATGGACAGGGATATAATTCACCCCTCCACTTT,CASSINGQGYNSPLHF,-,TRBJ1-6,TRBD1,TRBV18
TGTGCCAGTAGTACCACAGGGCTCCAGCCCCAGCATTTT,CASSTTGLQPQHF,-,TRBJ1-5,-,TRBV19
TGTGCCAGCAGCTTACAGGGAGGAAATACGCAGTATTTT,CASSLQGGNTQYF,-,TRBJ2-3,-,TRBV5-6
TGTGCCACCAGACAGGGCGCCTCGCAGTCCTATGGCTACACCTTC,CATRQGASQSYGYTF,-,TRBJ1-2,TRBD1,TRBV2
TGTGCCGTGACTAGCGGGGGGAAAGAGACCCAGTACTTC,CAVTSGGKETQYF,-,TRBJ2-5,TRBD2,TRBV10-3
TGCGCCAGCAGCTTGGTGGGCGCTTCTCGGGGAGAGACCCAGTACTTC,CASSLVGASRGETQYF,-,TRBJ2-5,-,TRBV5-1
TGTGCCAGCAGCTTTCTAGCGGGGGTTCAAGAGACCCAGTACTTC,CASSFLAGVQETQYF,-,TRBJ2-5,TRBD2,TRBV5-6
TGTGCGTATCCAGGGTCCTACACTGAAGCTTTCTTT,CAYPGSYTEAFF,-,TRBJ1-1,-,TRBV25-1
TGTGCCAGCAGCCTGGGGTGGGGTAGGGACCACTCTGGGGCCAACGTCCTGACTTTC,CASSLGWGRDHSGANVLTF,-,TRBJ2-6,-,TRBV14
TGTGCTAGCAGCCGACAGGATCAGGAGTCCCAGTACTTC,CASSRQDQESQYF,-,TRBJ2-5,-,TRBV7-7
TGTGCCAGCAGGTCCATTGCGAACACTGAAGCTTTCTTT,CASRSIANTEAFF,-,TRBJ1-1,-,TRBV6-5
TGTGCCAGCAATAGGGACTTATCGGGTGAAGCTTTCTTT,CASNRDLSGEAFF,-,TRBJ1-1,-,TRBV6-5
TGTGCCAGCAGCTTTGCCAATGAGCAGTTCTTC,CASSFANEQFF,-,TRBJ2-1,-,TRBV11-2
TGTGCCAGCAGTGAAGGACACTGGTGGGCTTTCTTT,CASSEGHWWAFF,-,TRBJ1-1,-,TRBV6-1
TGTGCCAGCAGCCTATCCCGGGATACCGGGGAGCTGTTTTTT,CASSLSRDTGELFF,once,TRBJ2-2,-,TRBV2
TGTGCCACCAGCAGAGAGGGACGCGTCGCTTTCTTT,CATSREGRVAFF,-,TRBJ1-1,-,TRBV15
TGTGCCAGTAGTAGACCCTACAGGGTTTCGGACACTGAAGCTTTCTTT,CASSRPYRVSDTEAFF,-,TRBJ1-1,-,TRBV19
TGTGCAAGTCGCTTAAGTGGGGATTGGGATCAGCCCCAGCATTTT,CASRLSGDWDQPQHF,-,TRBJ1-5,-,TRBV12-2
TGTGCCAGCAGCGCGACAGGGGGGGTTGAAAAACTGTTTTTT,CASSATGGVEKLFF,-,TRBJ1-4,TRBD1,TRBV9
TGTGCCAGCAGTGAAGTTAAGGCTATGGGGGAGCAGTACTTC,CASSEVKAMGEQYF,-,TRBJ2-7,-,TRBV6-1
TGTGCCAGCAGCTCAGGATGGAGAAGCAATCAGCCCCAGCATTTT,CASSSGWRSNQPQHF,-,TRBJ1-5,-,TRBV5-5
TGTGCCAGCAGCCGGAACGCTAGGGGGCTATACGAGCAGTACTTC,CASSRNARGLYEQYF,once,TRBJ2-7,TRBD1,TRBV5-6
TGTGCCAGCAGGACCCCTTATTGGACAGTCTATGGCTACACCTTC,CASRTPYWTVYGYTF,-,TRBJ1-2,-,TRBV6-6
TGTGCCTGGAGGGGAGGGGTTGGGGAAAGGGCTTTCTTT,CAWRGGVGERAFF,-,TRBJ1-1,-,TRBV30
TGCAGCGTCCCAGGACTCGGGGTGAACACTGAAGCTTTCTTT,CSVPGLGVNTEAFF,-,TRBJ1-1,-,TRBV29-1
TGTGCCACCAGCGGGGGGGATCAGCCCCAGCATTTT,CATSGGDQPQHF,once,TRBJ1-5,-,TRBV15
TGTGCCAGCATCGATAAGGGACAGGGGGAACAGCCCCAGCATTTT,CASIDKGQGEQPQHF,-,TRBJ1-5,TRBD1,TRBV6-6
TGCGCCAGCAGCCGCCTTCCGGGAGGCTATGGCTACACCTTC,CASSRLPGGYGYTF,few,TRBJ1-2,-,TRBV5-1
TGTGCCAGCAGCTTCCGACTAGCGGGAAGCTCCTACAATGAGCAGTTCTTC,CASSFRLAGSSYNEQFF,-,TRBJ2-1,TRBD2,TRBV7-2
TGTGCCAGCAGTCGGGGGGGCTCAGATACGCAGTATTTT,CASSRGGSDTQYF,-,TRBJ2-3,TRBD2,TRBV2
TGTGCTAGCAGCTTAGGGGCCCCGGGAGCCAATGAGCAGTTCTTC,CASSLGAPGANEQFF,-,TRBJ2-1,-,TRBV7-7
TGCAGCGTTCAAACAGGGATGGGATCCTACGAGCAGTACTTC,CSVQTGMGSYEQYF,-,TRBJ2-7,-,TRBV29-1
TGTGCCAGCTCACTCAGCGGGACGGGGACGGGCTACACCTTC,CASSLSGTGTGYTF,-,TRBJ1-2,-,TRBV18
TGTGCCAGCAGCCCAGTGACAGGGGTTAATGAAAAACTGTTTTTT,CASSPVTGVNEKLFF,once,TRBJ1-4,TRBD1,TRBV7-9
TGCGCCAGCAGCACAGCGGGGGGGGAGACCCAGTACTTC,CASSTAGGETQYF,-,TRBJ2-5,TRBD2,TRBV5-1
TGTGCCAGCAGCCTGACAGTCTTCCAAGAGACCCAGTACTTC,CASSLTVFQETQYF,-,TRBJ2-5,-,TRBV7-2
TGTGCCAGCAGTATGGGGGCGCGTCGAGAAAAGTATTTT,CASSMGARREKYF,few,TRBJ2-3,-,TRBV27
TGTGCCAGCAGCACCTACAGGGGGGAGGGCAATGAGCAGTTCTTC,CASSTYRGEGNEQFF,-,TRBJ2-1,-,TRBV11-1
TGCAGCGCCGGGCGGGGGGGGGATTCCTACGAGCAGTACTTC,CSAGRGGDSYEQYF,-,TRBJ2-7,TRBD2,TRBV29-1